The source of this TCR beta chain is a study of spatial heterogeneity in lung cancer. This CDR3 is built from 16 residues. V lost 3 bases to trimming and J lost 4 bases; unmatched junction nucleotides: 7. The time point is: sample taken at primary tumor resection. At least ten counts were recorded for this clonotype. TCRdb used MiXCR to reprocess the 5' RACE reads, holding one entry per CDR3 protein. Found here are 20,000 to 25,000 distinct CDR3 sequences, under 5.5% of them singletons; the top ten hold 7.4%. The sequencing here drew on PBMCs, taken at surgery. The genes are TRBV12-3 or TRBV12-4 and TRBJ2-5; 11 positions agree with TRBD2. The clonotype originates from a male donor with early-stage non-small cell lung cancer. CDR3 bases: TGTGCCAGCAGTTTGTATCAGCTAGCGGGAGGAGAGACCCAGTACTTC. Protein: CASSLYQLAGGETQYF.